This is a list of T cell receptor beta chains from one sample in a study of naive and memory T cell subsets. TCRdb recomputed calls from the UMI-ligation and nested PCR reads with MiXCR, one row per CDR3 protein. The sample lists about 4,200 distinct CDR3 sequences, just over 7% occurring once. Specimen: CD4+ TEMRA cells from blood. Receptor source: a human donor in good health. CDR3s include the opening cysteine and the closing phenylalanine or tryptophan. The D gene is left open where the match is weak. For some rows the clone size is stated as once, few or many, or as a class when expanded; others skip it.

abundance	v_gene	d_gene	j_gene	CDR3nt	CDR3aa
few	TRBV3-1	.	TRBJ1-1	TGTGCCAGCAGTATAAGGACAGCCAACACTGAAGCTTTCTTT	CASSIRTANTEAFF
.	TRBV12-5	.	TRBJ2-3	TGTGCTAGTACGCTTGGTGCGGGAACAAGCTCCACAGATACGCAGTATTTT	CASTLGAGTSSTDTQYF
few	TRBV25-1	TRBD1	TRBJ1-1	TGTGCCAGCAGTGAATATTTGGGACAGAGGGCTTTCTTT	CASSEYLGQRAFF
many	TRBV15	.	TRBJ1-2	TGTGCCACCAGCAGAGATTCGGAGCGTGGCTACACCTTC	CATSRDSERGYTF
few	TRBV19	.	TRBJ2-2	TGTGCCAGTAGTATAGATTTTGGGGGAACCGGGGAGCTGTTTTTT	CASSIDFGGTGELFF
many	TRBV19	TRBD2	TRBJ2-5	TGTGCCAGTCAGAGGACCGGACTAGCTAGCGGTCGCCAAGAGACCCAGTACTTC	CASQRTGLASGRQETQYF
many	TRBV6-2/TRBV6-3	TRBD2	TRBJ2-7	TGTGCCAGCAGAGACCCTAGCGGGAGGTTCTACGAGCAGTACTTC	CASRDPSGRFYEQYF
many	TRBV27	TRBD2	TRBJ2-7	TGTGCCAGCAGATTTCGACTAGCGGGCTCCTACGAGCAGTACTTC	CASRFRLAGSYEQYF
many	TRBV12-3/TRBV12-4	.	TRBJ2-2	TGTGCCAGCAGTTCAAGGACCGGGGAGCTGTTTTTT	CASSSRTGELFF
many	TRBV15	.	TRBJ2-1	TGTGCCACCAGCAGGGTAGGGATGGTGGCCTACAATGAGCAGTTCTTC	CATSRVGMVAYNEQFF
many	TRBV4-2	.	TRBJ2-7	TGTGCCAGCAGCCAAGATCGCGGGGACGAGCAGTACTTC	CASSQDRGDEQYF
.	TRBV6-1	TRBD2	TRBJ2-1	TGTGCCAGCAGTGTAGCGGGGACCTACAATGAGCAGTTCTTC	CASSVAGTYNEQFF
many	TRBV7-2	TRBD1	TRBJ2-7	TGTGCCAGCAGCTTAGGACAGGGGGTAGGCTACGAGCAGTACTTC	CASSLGQGVGYEQYF
many	TRBV6-5	.	TRBJ2-1	TGTGCCAGCAGCCCCGTTCCCCGTGGCCATGAGCAGTTCTTC	CASSPVPRGHEQFF
few	TRBV6-2/TRBV6-3	.	TRBJ1-5	TGTGCCAGCAGTTACTTACATCGGACCGTTAGCAATCAGCCCCAGCATTTT	CASSYLHRTVSNQPQHF
few	TRBV20-1	.	TRBJ2-7	TGCAGTGCTAGTCGGGGGCTTTTCTACGAGCAGTACTTC	CSASRGLFYEQYF
.	TRBV6-2/TRBV6-3	TRBD2	TRBJ2-1	TGTGCCAGCAGCTCCCCTAGCGGGCAGCGGACCTACAATGAGCAGTTCTTC	CASSSPSGQRTYNEQFF
.	TRBV4-2	TRBD1	TRBJ1-5	TGTGCCAGCAGCCAAGATCCGACAGGGAATCAGCCCCAGCATTTT	CASSQDPTGNQPQHF
many	TRBV7-9	TRBD1	TRBJ2-7	TGTGCCAGCAGCCAGATCGACAGGGTGAGCTCCTACGAGCAGTACTTC	CASSQIDRVSSYEQYF
many	TRBV7-2	.	TRBJ2-7	TGTGCCAGCAGCTGGGGCCCGAGCAAATCCTACGAGCAGTACTTC	CASSWGPSKSYEQYF
many	TRBV3-1	.	TRBJ1-1	TGTGCCAGCAGCCAAGCCGGGTTTGGCACTGAAGCTTTCTTT	CASSQAGFGTEAFF
.	TRBV28	.	TRBJ2-3	TGTGCCAGCAGTTTAAGTCCCAACACAGATACGCAGTATTTT	CASSLSPNTDTQYF
.	TRBV6-1	.	TRBJ1-5	TGTGCCAGCAGCCGGGAGGGTAATCAGCCCCAGCATTTT	CASSREGNQPQHF
many	TRBV6-6	.	TRBJ1-2	TGTGCCAGCAGTTACACGGATATCAGGACAGCCGTCATCGGCTACACCTTC	CASSYTDIRTAVIGYTF
.	TRBV2	.	TRBJ2-2	TGTGCCAGCAGGTGGGAGAGAAACACCGGGGAGCTGTTTTTT	CASRWERNTGELFF
.	TRBV19	TRBD2	TRBJ2-3	TGTGCCAGTAGTAGCCCTTCAGCGGGAGGCACAGATACGCAGTATTTT	CASSSPSAGGTDTQYF
many	TRBV6-5	.	TRBJ2-6	TGTGCCAGCAGTTACAACGGACGGTCCTCTGGGGCCAACGTCCTGACTTTC	CASSYNGRSSGANVLTF
many	TRBV18	TRBD2	TRBJ2-1	TGTGCCAGCTCACCACGGACTAGCGGGAGAGTCAATGAGCAGTTCTTC	CASSPRTSGRVNEQFF
few	TRBV9	TRBD1	TRBJ2-3	TGTGCCAGCGCGAGGGGTGGGACAGGGACCTACGATACGCAGTATTTT	CASARGGTGTYDTQYF
.	TRBV7-9	.	TRBJ2-7	TGTGCCAGCAGCCCTACCCCGGGAGTCTTGTGGGGCGAGCAGTACTTC	CASSPTPGVLWGEQYF
many	TRBV9	TRBD2	TRBJ2-1	TGTGCCAGCAGCGCAGGGAGGGCCTTCAATGAGCAGTTCTTC	CASSAGRAFNEQFF
medium-sized	TRBV6-1	.	TRBJ1-1	TGTGCCAGCAGTGTGGGCCTTGGAACTGAAGCTTTCTTT	CASSVGLGTEAFF
many	TRBV12-3/TRBV12-4	TRBD2	TRBJ2-1	TGTGCCAGCAGTCTGACCCCGGGACTAGCGGATAACAATGAGCAGTTCTTC	CASSLTPGLADNNEQFF
many	TRBV6-5	.	TRBJ2-1	TGTGCCAGCAGTATCGCCCTGGCTTCCAATGAGCAGTTCTTC	CASSIALASNEQFF
many	TRBV30	TRBD2	TRBJ2-1	TGTGCCTGGACTAGCGGGAGAAAGAGCTCCTACAATGAGCAGTTCTTC	CAWTSGRKSSYNEQFF
many	TRBV27	.	TRBJ1-6	TGTGCCAGCAGTCCCGGACGGCAGGGTAGAGGTCGATATAATTCACCCCTCCACTTT	CASSPGRQGRGRYNSPLHF
many	TRBV6-5	.	TRBJ2-3	TGTGCCAGCAGTTCGACCCAGGGTAGAGTTCGAGATACGCAGTATTTT	CASSSTQGRVRDTQYF
many	TRBV29-1	TRBD1	TRBJ1-2	TGCAGCGCAGCCGGGACAGTGGAGGGCTACACCTTC	CSAAGTVEGYTF
many	TRBV7-9	TRBD1	TRBJ2-5	TGTGCCAGCAGCCAGGACAGGGGAGGCGAGACCCAGTACTTC	CASSQDRGGETQYF
.	TRBV25-1	.	TRBJ2-7	TGTGCCAGCACCGGGACCAGAAAAGGCGAGCAGTACTTC	CASTGTRKGEQYF
many	TRBV15	TRBD1	TRBJ2-5	TGTGCCACCAGCAGAGAGAAGACAGGGGGCGTAGAGACCCAGTACTTC	CATSREKTGGVETQYF